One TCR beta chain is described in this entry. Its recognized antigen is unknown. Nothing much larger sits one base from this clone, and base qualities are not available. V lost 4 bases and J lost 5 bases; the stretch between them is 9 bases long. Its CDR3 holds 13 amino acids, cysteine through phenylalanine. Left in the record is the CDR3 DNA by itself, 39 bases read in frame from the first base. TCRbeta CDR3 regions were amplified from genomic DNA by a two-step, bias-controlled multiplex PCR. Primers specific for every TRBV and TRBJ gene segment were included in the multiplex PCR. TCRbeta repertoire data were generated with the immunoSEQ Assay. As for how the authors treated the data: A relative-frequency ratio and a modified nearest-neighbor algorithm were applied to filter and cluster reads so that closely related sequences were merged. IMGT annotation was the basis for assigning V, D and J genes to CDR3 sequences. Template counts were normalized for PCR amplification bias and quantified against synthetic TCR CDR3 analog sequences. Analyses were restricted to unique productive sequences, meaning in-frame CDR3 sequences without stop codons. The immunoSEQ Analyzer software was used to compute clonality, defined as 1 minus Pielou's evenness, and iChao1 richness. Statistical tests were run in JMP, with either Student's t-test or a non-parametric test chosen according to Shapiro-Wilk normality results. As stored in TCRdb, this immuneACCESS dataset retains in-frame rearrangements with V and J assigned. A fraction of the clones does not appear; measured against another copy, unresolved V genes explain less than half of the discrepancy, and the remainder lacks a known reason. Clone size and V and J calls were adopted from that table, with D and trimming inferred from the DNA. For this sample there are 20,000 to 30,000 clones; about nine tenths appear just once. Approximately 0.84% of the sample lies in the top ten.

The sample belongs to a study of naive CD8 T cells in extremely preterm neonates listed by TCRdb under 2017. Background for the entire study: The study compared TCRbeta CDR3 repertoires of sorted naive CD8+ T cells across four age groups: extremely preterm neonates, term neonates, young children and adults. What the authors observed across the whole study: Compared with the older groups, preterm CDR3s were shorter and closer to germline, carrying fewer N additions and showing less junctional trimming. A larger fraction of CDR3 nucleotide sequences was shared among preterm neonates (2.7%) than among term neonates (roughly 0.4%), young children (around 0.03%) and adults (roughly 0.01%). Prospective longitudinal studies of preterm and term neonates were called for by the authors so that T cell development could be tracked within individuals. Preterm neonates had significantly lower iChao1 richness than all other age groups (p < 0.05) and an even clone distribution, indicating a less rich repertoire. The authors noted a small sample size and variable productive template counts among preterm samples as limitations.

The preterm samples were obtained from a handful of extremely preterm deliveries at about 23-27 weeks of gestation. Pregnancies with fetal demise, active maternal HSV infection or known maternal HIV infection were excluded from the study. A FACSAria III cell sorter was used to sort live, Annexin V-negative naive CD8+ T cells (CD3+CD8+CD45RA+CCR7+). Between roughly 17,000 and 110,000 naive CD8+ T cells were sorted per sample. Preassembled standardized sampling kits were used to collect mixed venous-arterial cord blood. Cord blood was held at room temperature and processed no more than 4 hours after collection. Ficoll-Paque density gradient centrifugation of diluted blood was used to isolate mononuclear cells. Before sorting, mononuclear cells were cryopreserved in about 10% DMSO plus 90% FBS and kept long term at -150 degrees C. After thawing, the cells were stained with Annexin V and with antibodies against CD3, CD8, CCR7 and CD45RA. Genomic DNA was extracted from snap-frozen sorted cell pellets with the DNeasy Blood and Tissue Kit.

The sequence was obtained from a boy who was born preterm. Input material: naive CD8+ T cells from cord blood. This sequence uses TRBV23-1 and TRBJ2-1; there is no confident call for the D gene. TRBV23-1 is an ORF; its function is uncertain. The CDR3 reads CASSRSDNNEQFF. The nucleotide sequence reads TGCGCCAGCAGTCGAAGTGACAACAATGAGCAGTTCTTC.